This T cell receptor (beta chain) was observed in a study of blood T cell repertoires in COVID-19. Study-level background: Samples taken during acute and convalescent COVID-19 were collected in the United States, Italy and Spain. The analysed material was cDNA or gDNA that came from T cells, B-cell-depleted T cells, or PBMCs.

Original data processing: Quantification of nucleated cells was approximated via reference gene primer amplification. Repertoires were generated with immunoSEQ multiplex PCR, while TCRdb's copy carries only in-frame clones and drops some. V and J calls and clone size come straight from that table; D and trimming were deduced from the DNA. The sample has about 140,000 clones; 85% to 90% are singletons. Germline CDR1 is KGHSH and CDR2 is LQKENI. Unmatched junction bases numbered 5, after V lost 6 bases and J lost 6 bases. The CDR3 consists of 14 residues. The specimen sequenced was peripheral blood. The sequence was obtained from a woman aged 55-70 years with acute or convalescent COVID-19. The chain is built from TRBV18 and TRBJ1-5; 10 bases align to TRBD1. As DNA, the CDR3 is TGTGCCAGCTCCCCCGACAGGGGGCTTCAGCCCCAGCATTTT. Protein sequence: CASSPDRGLQPQHF. Full variable domain (missing parts from reference TRBV18 and TRBJ1-5): NAGVMQNPRHLVRRRGQEARLRCSPMKGHSHVYWYRQLPEEGLKFMVYLQKENIIDESGMPKERFSAEFPKEGPSILRIQQVVRGDSAAYFCASSPDRGLQPQHFGDGTRLSIL.